This T cell receptor (beta chain) derives from a study of T cells after yellow fever vaccination (dated by TCRdb to between 2017 and 2020). As for the study more broadly: Libraries from fractions with low cell numbers were prepared with the SMART-Seq v4 Ultra Low Input RNA kit. Bulk PBMC replicates and cell subsets were isolated from blood drawn at multiple timepoints before and after both primary and secondary immunization. Two healthy male donors made up the cohort, one aged 18 to 29 years and the other aged 30 to 39 years. To follow T-cell clones before and after primary and booster YFV17D yellow fever vaccination, bulk TCR alpha and beta repertoires were sequenced over time.

Remarks on this clonotype: Its antigen is currently not known. Since a much larger clone is just one base distant, this may be a read error.

The investigation overall reported the following: Because abundant contaminating clonotypes from the bulk population could be contained in FACS-sorted repertoires, computational filtering was required. The study included only two donors, which limits how far the findings can be generalized. A small fraction of clonotypes showed up in both the CD4 and CD8 compartments, probably as a result of convergent recombination. Most clones expanded after primary vaccination were re-detected after the booster (almost 97% of CD4 and around nine tenths of CD8), suggesting broad memory maintenance. Compared with the primary T-cell response, the secondary T-cell response was weaker but faster, peaking on day 5 rather than day 15.

TCR cDNA was synthesized by 5'RACE template switching, which introduced a universal primer site and unique molecular identifiers. Priming of cDNA synthesis was performed from both the TCR alpha and TCR beta constant segments. Two PCR steps were used to amplify libraries, with sample barcodes and sequencing adapters being added in the second step. Sequencing of libraries was performed on Illumina HiSeq 2500 (2x100 bp) or NovaSeq (2x150 bp). As for how the authors treated the data: Demultiplexing of reads and collapsing into UMI consensus sequences were performed with MIGEC, and V(D)J alignment was carried out with MiXCR. Vaccine-responding clonotypes were identified with edgeR using replicate PBMC samples, with FDR below 0.01 and a log2 fold change above 5 up to day 15 being required. Each bulk clonotype received a CD4 or CD8 identity based on whether the sequenced CD4 or CD8 repertoire contained that clonotype at higher abundance. TCRdb handled the public reads itself, with Q25 trimming in fastp and clone calling in MiXCR, and kept productive beta chains. Each entry merges the rows of one CDR3 protein and shows their most common DNA and genes. TCRdb's processing, not the authors', yielded these V and J calls. The sample contains about 580,000 distinct CDR3 sequences, around 16% of them found a single time. About 18% of the sample goes to the ten largest clones.

Inclusive of the bounding cysteine and phenylalanine, the CDR3 is 14 residues long. The CDR3 DNA has 42 bases and is translated from base 1. V loses 3 bases of germline sequence and J loses 3 bases, and the interval between the two ends is 12 bases. Taken from the germline V gene, the CDR1 and CDR2 loops are SGHRS and YFSETQ. The sample's treatment or condition label, in plain terms: live attenuated yellow fever vaccine strain. At each blood-draw timepoint, two biological replicates of bulk PBMCs were collected. PBMCs were isolated from peripheral blood using a standard Ficoll-Paque protocol. TriZol was used to extract RNA from bulk PBMCs, CD4 and CD8 fractions, and dextramer-positive and dextramer-negative fractions.

The V gene is TRBV5-1 and the J gene is TRBJ2-5; a tentative D call is TRBD2 (6 bases match). The TCR was taken from a man between 18 and 29 years old who received the YFV17D yellow fever vaccine. The specimen comprised PBMCs, sampled about 5 days after the first yellow fever vaccination. The CDR3 loop reads CASSSNPGEETQYF. The DNA sequence is TGCGCCAGCAGCTCGAACCCGGGGGAAGAGACCCAGTACTTC.